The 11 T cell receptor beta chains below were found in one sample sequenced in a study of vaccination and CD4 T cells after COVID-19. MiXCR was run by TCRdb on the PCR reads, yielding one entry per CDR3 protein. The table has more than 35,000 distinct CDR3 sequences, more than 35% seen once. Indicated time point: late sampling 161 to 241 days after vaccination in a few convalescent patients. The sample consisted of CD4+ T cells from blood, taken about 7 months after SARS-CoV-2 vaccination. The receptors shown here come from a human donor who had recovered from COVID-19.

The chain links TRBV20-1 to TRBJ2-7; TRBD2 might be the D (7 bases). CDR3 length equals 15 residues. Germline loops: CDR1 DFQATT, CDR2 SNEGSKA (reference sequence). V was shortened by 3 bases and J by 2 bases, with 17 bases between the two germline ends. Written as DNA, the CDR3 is TGCAGTGCTAGTGGGCCAGGGGACTATGCCTACGAGCAGTACTTC. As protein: CSASGPGDYAYEQYF.

In DNA form, the CDR3 reads TGTGCCAGCAGGGACAGCTTGAACACTGAAGCTTTCTTT. Translating it yields CASRDSLNTEAFF. The chain joins TRBV2 to TRBJ1-1; D perhaps matches TRBD1 (6 bases). Germline V lookup: CDR1 SNHLY, CDR2 FYNNEI. CDR3 length equals 13 residues. V was clipped by 6 bases and J by 0 bases, with 8 bases between them. The full variable domain, rest sourced from reference TRBV2 and TRBJ1-1, is EPEVTQTPSHQVTQMGQEVILRCVPISNHLYFYWYRQILGQKVEFLVSFYNNEISEKSEIFDDQFSVERPDGSNFTLKIRSTKLEDSAMYFCASRDSLNTEAFFGQGTRLTVV.

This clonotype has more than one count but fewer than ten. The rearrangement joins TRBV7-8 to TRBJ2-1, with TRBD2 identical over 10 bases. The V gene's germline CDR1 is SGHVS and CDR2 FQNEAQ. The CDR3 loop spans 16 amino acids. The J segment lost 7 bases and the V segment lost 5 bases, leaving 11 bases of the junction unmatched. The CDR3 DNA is TGTGCCAGCAGCCTAGGGTCTCTAGCGGGAGCGAATGAGCAGTTCTTC. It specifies CASSLGSLAGANEQFF.

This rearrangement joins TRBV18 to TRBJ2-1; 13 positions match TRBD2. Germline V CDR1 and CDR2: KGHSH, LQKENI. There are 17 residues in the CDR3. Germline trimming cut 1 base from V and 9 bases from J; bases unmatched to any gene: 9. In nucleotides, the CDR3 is TGTGCCAGCTCACCACAACGACTAGCGGGAGGTATGGGTGAGCAGTTCTTC. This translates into CASSPQRLAGGMGEQFF.

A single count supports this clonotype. CDR3 sequence: CATWSKSSYEQYF. The CDR3 DNA reads as TGTGCCACCTGGAGTAAAAGCTCCTACGAGCAGTACTTC. J is TRBJ2-7 and V is TRBV28; D is ambiguous. The CDR3 runs 13 residues. Germline V gene lookup returns CDR1 MDHEN and CDR2 SYDVKM. V shed 10 bases and J shed 0 bases, with 13 bases lying between them.

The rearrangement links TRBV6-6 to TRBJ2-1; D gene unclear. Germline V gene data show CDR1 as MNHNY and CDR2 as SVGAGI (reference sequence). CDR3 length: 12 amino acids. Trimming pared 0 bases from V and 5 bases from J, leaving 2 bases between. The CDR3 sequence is CASSYSDNEQFF. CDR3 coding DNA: TGTGCCAGCAGTTACTCTGACAATGAGCAGTTCTTC.

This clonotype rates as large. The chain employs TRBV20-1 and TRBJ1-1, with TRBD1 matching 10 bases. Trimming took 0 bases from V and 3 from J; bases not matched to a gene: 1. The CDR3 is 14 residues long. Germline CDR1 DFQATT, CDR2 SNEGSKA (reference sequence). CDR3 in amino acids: CSARDDRGHTEAFF. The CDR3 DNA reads TGCAGTGCTAGAGATGACAGGGGGCACACTGAAGCTTTCTTT.

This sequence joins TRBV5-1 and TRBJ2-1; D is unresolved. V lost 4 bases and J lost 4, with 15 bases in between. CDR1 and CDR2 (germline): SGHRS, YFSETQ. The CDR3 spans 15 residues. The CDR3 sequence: CASSQTTAGYNEQFF. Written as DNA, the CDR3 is TGCGCCAGCAGCCAAACGACCGCAGGATACAATGAGCAGTTCTTC.

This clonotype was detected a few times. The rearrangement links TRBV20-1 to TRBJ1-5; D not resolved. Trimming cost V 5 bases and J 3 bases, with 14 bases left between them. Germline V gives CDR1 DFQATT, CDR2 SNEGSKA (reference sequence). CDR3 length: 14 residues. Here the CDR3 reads CSAEPAGTNQPQHF. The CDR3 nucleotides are TGCAGTGCTGAGCCTGCGGGAACCAATCAGCCCCAGCATTTT.

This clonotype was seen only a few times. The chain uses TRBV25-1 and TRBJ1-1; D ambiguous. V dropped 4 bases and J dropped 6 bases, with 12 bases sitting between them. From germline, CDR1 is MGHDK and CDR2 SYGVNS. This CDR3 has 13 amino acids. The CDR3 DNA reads TGTGCCAGCAGTGGGGCAGCATTCGCTGAAGCTTTCTTT. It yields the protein CASSGAAFAEAFF. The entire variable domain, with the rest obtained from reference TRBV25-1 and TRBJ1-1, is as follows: EADIYQTPRYLVIGTGKKITLECSQTMGHDKMYWYQQDPGMELHLIHYSYGVNSTEKGDLSSESTVSRIRTEHFPLTLESARPSHTSQYLCASSGAAFAEAFFGQGTRLTVV.

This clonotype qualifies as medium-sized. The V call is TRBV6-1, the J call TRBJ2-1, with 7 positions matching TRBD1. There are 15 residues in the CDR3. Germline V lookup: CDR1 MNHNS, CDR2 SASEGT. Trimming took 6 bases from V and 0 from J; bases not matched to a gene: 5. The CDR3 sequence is CASSGQADSYNEQFF. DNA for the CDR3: TGTGCCAGCAGCGGACAGGCCGACTCCTACAATGAGCAGTTCTTC.